A selection of T cell receptor beta chains follows, all from one sample in a study of shared clonotypes between healthy human individuals. Only in-frame clones appear in the TCRdb table, and some are missing; sequencing was by immunoSEQ multiplex PCR. The data hold roughly 2.1 million clones, with about 92% observed a single time. The specimen was naive CD8+ T cells from PBMCs. The source is a man aged 18 to 29 in good health. Some clones in this sample may be carry-over from other donors' samples. The conserved cysteine and the conserved F or W are not part of the CDR3 here. A D gene is named only where the DNA matches it firmly. The listing skips clone size in some rows; elsewhere it reads once, few, many or a size class.

V gene | CDR3 length | clone size | D gene | CDR3 protein
TRBV27 | 11 | . | . | ASSLWETGELF
TRBV4-3 | 14 | once | . | ASSQDRAFRAETQY
TRBV28 | 13 | . | . | ASSMTSGTTYEQY
TRBV9 | 12 | once | . | ASSVTGSNEKLF
TRBV27 | 13 | . | . | ASSSKTGLEYEQY
TRBV30 | 12 | . | . | AWSGGSSNQPQH
TRBV29-1 | 16 | . | TRBD1 | SVDINSPLDRGHYEQY
TRBV27 | 14 | . | TRBD2 | ASSFYGLAGTYEQY
TRBV5-1 | 13 | . | TRBD1 | ASSGGQGSGDEQY
TRBV15 | 16 | . | . | ATSRDEGGRKAGNTIY
TRBV28 | 12 | few | TRBD1 | ASSPPGQPFPQY
TRBV7-9 | 14 | . | TRBD2 | ASSASSGTRYNEQF
TRBV6-5 | 13 | . | . | ASSPSRDSYNEQF
TRBV11-2 | 11 | . | . | ASSFERYTEAF
TRBV27 | 14 | . | . | ASSLSARNYSYEQY
TRBV28 | 15 | . | TRBD1 | ASSLGTGNWINPPQH
TRBV9 | 13 | . | TRBD2 | ASSVERESYNEQF
TRBV28 | 14 | . | . | ASTPGVAGYTDTQY
TRBV10-3 | 8 | . | . | AIGGTEQY
TRBV15 | 11 | once | . | ATSERRNTEAF
TRBV19 | 14 | . | . | ASSIERGDPYNEQF
TRBV28 | 13 | . | . | ASSLMGGRTYEQY
TRBV9 | 12 | . | . | ASSRSGVSYEQY
TRBV7-6 | 13 | . | . | ASSLSLAGVHGYT
TRBV11-2 | 13 | . | TRBD1 | ASSTRRDRVHEQY
TRBV7-8 | 14 | . | . | ASSPHDGGRQETQY
TRBV28 | 12 | . | . | ASSFVGGPETQY
TRBV30 | 10 | . | . | ACRPMNTEAF
TRBV12-5 | 14 | . | . | ASGLRDEQGFYGYT
TRBV5-8 | 13 | . | . | ASSLLPTETYEQY
TRBV7-9 | 12 | . | TRBD2 | ASTSTGGPVTQY
TRBV25-1 | 11 | . | . | ASSLLQGYEQY
TRBV9 | 14 | . | TRBD1 | ASSSRQGSSYNEQF
TRBV7-8 | 13 | . | TRBD1 | ASSLTTGTNQPQH
TRBV25-1 | 11 | few | . | ASSGTAQETQY
TRBV7-9 | 13 | . | TRBD1 | ASSLAPGQGNGYT
TRBV2 | 12 | . | . | ASREDADPEKLF
TRBV28 | 12 | few | TRBD1 | ASSWTGPNQPQH
TRBV6-6 | 12 | . | . | ASSYSSTNYEQY
TRBV5-1 | 12 | . | . | ASRFRDGSYEQY
TRBV27 | 14 | . | . | ASSLGPGALNSPLH
TRBV7-9 | 14 | . | TRBD1 | ASSSKQGVRPDTQY
TRBV9 | 13 | . | . | ASSAHSGTADTQY
TRBV21-1 | 11 | . | . | ASSKVVFYGYT
TRBV7-9 | 10 | . | TRBD1 | ATGQDQETQY
TRBV27 | 12 | . | TRBD1 | ASRQGGWTYEQY
TRBV5-4 | 11 | . | . | ASSLGPGGGLA
TRBV5-4 | 12 | . | . | ASSYIPNTYEQY